These 8 T cell receptor beta chains came from one sample sequenced in a study of T-cell memory formation after mild COVID-19. TCRdb called the 5' RACE reads again in MiXCR, with one record for every CDR3 protein. Here the sample spans about 390,000 distinct CDR3 sequences, 20% to 25% being singletons. Sequencing was done on a sample of PBMCs or a T cell subset sorted from them (not recorded which). All receptors derive from an adult woman who had mild COVID-19 (a few samples of this study predate the infection). Cell type and time point are not known.

This clonotype was seen at least ten times. The genes are TRBV12-3 or TRBV12-4 and TRBJ1-1; D is undetermined. This CDR3 contains 13 residues. Trimming pared 3 bases from V and 1 base from J, leaving 6 bases between. The CDR3 loop is CASSLTANTEAFF. The CDR3, as DNA: TGTGCCAGCAGTTTGACGGCGAACACTGAAGCTTTCTTT.

The V gene is TRBV12-3 or TRBV12-4, the J gene TRBJ2-2; D possibly uses TRBD1 or TRBD2 (5 bases each). V lost 3 bases, J lost 0 bases, and 8 bases lay in between. The CDR3 consists of 15 residues. In DNA, the CDR3 is TGTGCCAGCAGTTTTTGGGGGACGAACACCGGGGAGCTGTTTTTT. This gives the protein CASSFWGTNTGELFF.

V usage is TRBV6-2 or TRBV6-3 and J usage is TRBJ2-1; D remains unclear. Germline CDR1 MNHEY, CDR2 SVGEGT. Trimming pared 5 bases from V and 8 bases from J, leaving 7 bases between. The CDR3 has 11 residues. CDR3 sequence: CASSKGHEQFF. CDR3 nucleotides: TGTGCCAGCAGTAAAGGGCATGAGCAGTTCTTC.

V is TRBV10-3 and J is TRBJ1-6; 11 bases line up with TRBD1. V shed 11 bases, J shed 9 bases, and the junction held 9 bases outside the gene matches. The CDR3 is made up of 14 amino acids. Per the germline V gene, CDR1 is ENHRY and CDR2 is SYGVKD. DNA for the CDR3: TGTGCCGCCAGGGGGACAGGGGGGACTTCACCCCTCCACTTT. Encoded protein: CAARGTGGTSPLHF.

This clonotype appeared a few times. The rearrangement uses TRBV28 and TRBJ2-7; 8 positions match TRBD1. Germline loops: CDR1 MDHEN, CDR2 SYDVKM. The CDR3 has 12 residues. Unmatched junction bases numbered 3, after V lost 5 bases and J lost 6 bases. The CDR3 loop reads CASSVGQGEQYF. In DNA form, the CDR3 reads TGTGCCAGCAGTGTCGGACAGGGCGAGCAGTACTTC.

This clonotype came up a few times. The J gene is TRBJ2-7, the V gene TRBV6-1; D gene uncertain. The CDR3 is made up of 13 amino acids. CDR1 is MNHNS, CDR2 SASEGT, per germline. The V and J ends lost 6 bases and 3 bases respectively, with 12 bases between them. Written as DNA, the CDR3 is TGTGCCAGCAGCAGGACCATCCTCTACGAGCAGTACTTC. This gives the protein CASSRTILYEQYF.

The chain links TRBV7-6 to TRBJ1-5, with 9 bases that match TRBD1. Per germline, CDR1 SGHVS and CDR2 FNYEAQ. The CDR3 spans 16 residues. V was clipped by 4 bases and J by 7 bases; unmatched bases: 11. The CDR3 region is CASSSLTGGAGQPQHF. Written as DNA, the CDR3 is TGTGCCAGCAGCTCCCTTACAGGGGGCGCGGGACAGCCCCAGCATTTT.

The table lists this clonotype with many counts. The chain couples TRBV18 to TRBJ2-5, with D perhaps TRBD2 (5 bases). V was cut by 2 bases and J by 5 bases, with 9 bases left in between. The CDR3 has 13 amino acids. Germline values: CDR1 KGHSH, CDR2 LQKENI. As DNA, the CDR3 is TGTGCCAGCTCACCAAGGCGGGCTGAGACCCAGTACTTC. The encoded protein is CASSPRRAETQYF.